A selection of T cell receptor beta chains follows, all from one sample in a study of Graves' ophthalmopathy and Graves' hyperthyroidism. A single record per CDR3 protein comes from TCRdb applying MiXCR to the multiplex PCR reads. The repertoire has more than 1,000,000 distinct CDR3 sequences, about 40% of them found once; the top ten carry 11%. Sequenced: peripheral blood or thyroid tissue (not recorded which). These receptors all come from an adult man with Graves' hyperthyroidism. CDR3s include the opening cysteine and the closing phenylalanine or tryptophan. D genes are given only for firm matches. Size values are once, few and many counts, or a class for expanded clones, and some rows have none.

TRBJ1-2 | many | TRBV12-3/TRBV12-4 | . | CASSMGRRGYTF | TGTGCCAGCAGCATGGGACGGCGTGGCTACACCTTC
TRBJ2-7 | . | TRBV6-2/TRBV6-3 | . | CASSYSGLYEQYF | TGTGCCAGCAGTTATAGCGGACTCTACGAGCAGTACTTC
TRBJ1-6 | . | TRBV14 | . | CASSQRAFSRGGSPLHF | TGTGCCAGCAGCCAAAGAGCTTTTAGCAGGGGAGGCTCACCCCTCCACTTT
TRBJ1-6 | few | TRBV5-5 | TRBD1 | CASSFPKGQGTSPLHF | TGTGCCAGCAGCTTTCCAAAGGGACAGGGGACTTCACCCCTCCACTTT
TRBJ1-2 | many | TRBV29-1 | . | CSVASNAYGYTF | TGCAGCGTTGCTTCAAATGCCTATGGCTACACCTTC
TRBJ1-1 | many | TRBV5-1 | . | CASSTPGLMTEAFF | TGCGCCAGCAGCACGCCGGGACTGATGACTGAAGCTTTCTTT
TRBJ1-2 | many | TRBV28 | . | CASSSAHSINYGYTF | TGTGCCAGCAGCTCAGCGCACAGCATCAACTATGGCTACACCTTC
TRBJ1-1 | many | TRBV11-2 | . | CATPTGNTEAFF | TGTGCCACCCCGACGGGGAACACTGAAGCTTTCTTT
TRBJ2-5 | . | TRBV29-1 | . | CSVDRREETQYF | TGCAGCGTTGACCGGCGAGAAGAGACCCAGTACTTC
TRBJ2-7 | many | TRBV6-5 | . | CASSPGVGGSYEQYF | TGTGCCAGCAGCCCCGGGGTGGGGGGCTCCTACGAGCAGTACTTC
TRBJ1-4 | . | TRBV5-6 | . | CASSLSPGVGEKLFF | TGTGCCAGCAGCTTGAGTCCAGGGGTGGGCGAAAAACTGTTTTTT
TRBJ1-1 | few | TRBV11-2 | TRBD1 | CASRSGTGRTEAFF | TGTGCCAGCAGGTCTGGGACAGGGAGGACTGAAGCTTTCTTT
TRBJ1-1 | many | TRBV7-9 | . | CASSLSQGGTEAFF | TGTGCCAGCAGCTTAAGCCAGGGCGGGACTGAAGCTTTCTTT
TRBJ1-2 | . | TRBV12-3/TRBV12-4 | . | CASSPWRGAANYGYTF | TGTGCCAGCAGTCCCTGGAGGGGCGCGGCTAACTATGGCTACACCTTC
TRBJ1-4 | . | TRBV4-3 | TRBD1 | CASSQDPGQGYEKLFF | TGCGCCAGCAGCCAAGATCCCGGACAGGGTTATGAAAAACTGTTTTTT
TRBJ1-6 | many | TRBV9 | . | CASSKDGGNSPLHF | TGTGCCAGCAGCAAGGACGGAGGCAATTCACCCCTCCACTTT
TRBJ2-2 | . | TRBV6-2/TRBV6-3 | TRBD1 | CASSFFVDRANTGELFF | TGTGCCAGCAGTTTCTTCGTAGACAGGGCCAACACCGGGGAGCTGTTTTTT
TRBJ1-2 | many | TRBV10-3 | TRBD1 | CAISEEQGGVYGYTF | TGTGCCATCAGTGAGGAACAGGGGGGGGTCTATGGCTACACCTTC
TRBJ2-5 | many | TRBV14 | . | CASSKGHFQETQYF | TGTGCCAGCAGCAAGGGACACTTCCAAGAGACCCAGTACTTC
TRBJ2-7 | many | TRBV30 | . | CAWKHGTYEQYF | TGTGCCTGGAAACATGGGACCTACGAGCAGTACTTC
TRBJ1-2 | . | TRBV25-1 | TRBD1 | CASSGSGQANYGHTF | TGTGCCAGCAGCGGCAGTGGACAGGCTAACTATGGCCACACCTTC
TRBJ1-3 | . | TRBV4-3 | . | CASSQVVAGPGNTIYF | TGCGCCAGCAGCCAAGTGGTGGCAGGCCCTGGAAACACCATATATTTT
TRBJ2-7 | few | TRBV29-1 | . | CSVEVGGAYEQYF | TGCAGCGTTGAGGTCGGCGGAGCCTACGAGCAGTACTTC
TRBJ1-2 | few | TRBV10-2 | TRBD1 | CASSEPDRVDGYTF | TGCGCCAGCAGTGAGCCGGACAGGGTCGATGGCTACACCTTC
TRBJ2-7 | . | TRBV27 | TRBD2 | CASSSLREDPYEQYF | TGTGCCAGCAGCTCGTTGCGGGAGGACCCCTACGAGCAGTACTTC
TRBJ1-2 | many | TRBV2 | TRBD1 | CASKFAGGGYTF | TGTGCCAGCAAGTTCGCAGGGGGTGGCTACACCTTC
TRBJ1-2 | . | TRBV30 | . | CAWDITSNLGGYTF | TGTGCCTGGGACATCACCTCGAATTTGGGGGGCTACACCTTC
TRBJ2-2 | . | TRBV10-3 | TRBD1 | CAIGGQGEMGTGELFF | TGTGCCATCGGTGGACAGGGGGAGATGGGCACCGGGGAGCTGTTTTTT
TRBJ2-1 | . | TRBV2 | . | CASTEEGLDNEQFF | TGTGCCAGCACCGAGGAAGGCCTGGACAATGAGCAGTTCTTC
TRBJ1-5 | many | TRBV5-6 | . | CASSSMDTNQPQHF | TGTGCCAGCAGCTCGATGGACACCAATCAGCCCCAGCATTTT
TRBJ1-5 | . | TRBV6-1 | TRBD1 | CASSEMVGGGGSSQPQHF | TGTGCCAGCAGTGAAATGGTGGGAGGGGGCGGTTCTAGTCAGCCCCAGCATTTT
TRBJ1-4 | many | TRBV29-1 | . | CSVAPDVRREKLFF | TGCAGCGTTGCCCCGGACGTGCGACGGGAAAAACTGTTTTTT
TRBJ2-2 | . | TRBV12-3/TRBV12-4 | TRBD2 | CASSLTGLDGTGELFF | TGTGCCAGCAGCTTAACAGGACTAGACGGCACCGGGGAGCTGTTTTTT
TRBJ2-7 | many | TRBV7-2 | TRBD2 | CASSHLTSGRNEQYF | TGTGCCAGCAGCCACCTGACTAGCGGGAGAAACGAGCAGTACTTC
TRBJ1-5 | . | TRBV27 | . | CASSIGHNQPQHF | TGTGCCAGCAGTATAGGTCACAATCAGCCCCAGCATTTT
TRBJ2-6 | . | TRBV3-1 | . | CASSPSNSGANVLTF | TGTGCCAGCAGCCCTAGTAATTCTGGGGCCAACGTCCTGACTTTC
TRBJ2-7 | many | TRBV19 | TRBD1 | CASRRQGQRDEQYF | TGTGCCAGTAGACGACAGGGTCAGAGAGACGAGCAGTACTTC
TRBJ1-3 | . | TRBV7-9 | . | CASTNGVSSGNTIYF | TGTGCCAGCACCAACGGGGTATCATCTGGAAACACCATATATTTT
TRBJ1-3 | few | TRBV20-1 | . | CSATQGRLGNTIYF | TGCAGTGCTACCCAGGGACGTTTGGGAAACACCATATATTTT
TRBJ2-7 | few | TRBV6-5 | . | CASSYSSPGAYEQYF | TGTGCCAGCAGTTACTCGAGTCCAGGGGCCTACGAGCAGTACTTC
TRBJ1-5 | . | TRBV12-3/TRBV12-4 | TRBD1 | CASSIIGQGARQPQHF | TGTGCCAGCAGTATCATCGGACAGGGGGCACGACAGCCCCAGCATTTT
TRBJ1-1 | few | TRBV11-2 | . | CASSRLGVMNTEAFF | TGTGCCAGCAGCCGCTTGGGCGTCATGAACACTGAAGCTTTCTTT
TRBJ2-2 | many | TRBV15 | . | CATSNRAHTGELFF | TGTGCCACCAGCAACAGGGCCCACACCGGGGAGCTGTTTTTT
TRBJ1-2 | many | TRBV5-1 | . | CASSGVTGNAGYTF | TGCGCCAGCAGCGGGGTCACAGGGAACGCTGGCTACACCTTC
TRBJ2-7 | few | TRBV19 | . | CASNKGWGEQYF | TGTGCCAGTAACAAGGGCTGGGGCGAGCAGTACTTC
TRBJ2-2 | . | TRBV7-9 | . | CASSQPSRAGELFF | TGTGCCAGCAGCCAACCAAGCAGGGCCGGGGAGCTGTTTTTT
TRBJ1-2 | many | TRBV10-3 | . | CAIRETDNYGYTF | TGTGCCATCAGAGAGACAGACAACTATGGCTACACCTTC
TRBJ2-2 | . | TRBV6-5 | . | CASSYSQSITGELFF | TGTGCCAGCAGTTACTCGCAATCCATCACCGGGGAGCTGTTTTTT
TRBJ2-7 | many | TRBV7-2 | . | CASSLVRHEQYF | TGTGCCAGCAGCTTAGTCCGCCACGAGCAGTACTTC
TRBJ1-3 | many | TRBV29-1 | . | CSVLTGSGNTIYF | TGCAGCGTCCTAACAGGCTCTGGAAACACCATATATTTT
TRBJ2-7 | . | TRBV14 | . | CASSQVGHEQYF | TGTGCCAGCAGCCAAGTCGGCCACGAGCAGTACTTC
TRBJ2-7 | . | TRBV29-1 | TRBD2 | CSAQMGTSGVPVQYF | TGCAGTGCGCAGATGGGGACTAGCGGGGTTCCGGTGCAGTACTTC
TRBJ2-2 | many | TRBV7-6 | TRBD2 | CASSLGLADPTGELFF | TGTGCCAGCAGCTTGGGACTAGCGGATCCCACCGGGGAGCTGTTTTTT